This T cell receptor beta chain was obtained from a study of beta chain features in type 1 diabetes. This clone was detected only a few times. Its antigen remains unknown. Once sorted, every population was more than 98% pure. Study-wide results and limits: Healthy donors had naive, central memory and Treg TCRB repertoires that appeared less similar than those seen among patients.

As every portion of the isolated RNA was reverse transcribed, the sequencing read expressed TCRB transcripts. Roughly 3.4 million reads per sample on average were obtained from naive, central memory and regulatory T cell samples. Sequenced by immunoSEQ multiplex PCR; TCRdb stores in-frame clones only, minus some. In the table there are 850,000 to 900,000 clones, about a sixth of which are singletons. The clonotype was recovered from a woman younger than 35 in good health. Input material: naive CD4+ T cells from blood.

The CDR3: CASRRAGGTTGELFF. CDR3 nucleotide sequence: TGTGCCAGCCGAAGAGCGGGAGGGACAACCGGGGAGCTGTTTTTT. This chain links TRBV7-2 with TRBJ2-2; TRBD2 matches 10 bases. The CDR3 sequence is 15 residues long. CDR1 is SGHTA and CDR2 is FQGNSA in the germline V gene. With V trimmed by 8 bases and J by 5 bases, 8 bases remained unmatched.